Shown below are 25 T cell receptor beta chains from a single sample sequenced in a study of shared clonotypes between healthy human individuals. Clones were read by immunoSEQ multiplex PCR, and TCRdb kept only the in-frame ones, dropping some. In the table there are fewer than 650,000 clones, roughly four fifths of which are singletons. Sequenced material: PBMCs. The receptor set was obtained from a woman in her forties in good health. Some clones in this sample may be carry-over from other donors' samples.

DNA of the CDR3: TGTGCCAGCAGCCGGCGGGAGGGCCTCGAGACCCAGTACTTC. This encodes CASSRREGLETQYF. The chain has TRBV7-9 and TRBJ2-5, with 9 nucleotides matching TRBD2. The ends lost 5 bases at V and 5 bases at J; junction bases unmatched: 6. The V gene's germline CDR1 is SEHNR and CDR2 FQNEAQ (reference sequence). This CDR3 has 14 residues.

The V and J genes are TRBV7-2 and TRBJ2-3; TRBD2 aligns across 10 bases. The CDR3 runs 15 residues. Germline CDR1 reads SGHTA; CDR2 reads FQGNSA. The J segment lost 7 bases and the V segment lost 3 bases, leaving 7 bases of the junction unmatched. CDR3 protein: CASSLQLAGQNTQYF. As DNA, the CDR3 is TGTGCCAGCAGCTTGCAACTAGCGGGACAGAATACGCAGTATTTT. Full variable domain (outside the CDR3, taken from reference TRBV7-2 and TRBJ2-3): GAGVSQSPSNKVTEKGKDVELRCDPISGHTALYWYRQSLGQGLEFLIYFQGNSAPDKSGLPSDRFSAERTGGSVSTLTIQRTQQEDSAVYLCASSLQLAGQNTQYFGPGTRLTVL.

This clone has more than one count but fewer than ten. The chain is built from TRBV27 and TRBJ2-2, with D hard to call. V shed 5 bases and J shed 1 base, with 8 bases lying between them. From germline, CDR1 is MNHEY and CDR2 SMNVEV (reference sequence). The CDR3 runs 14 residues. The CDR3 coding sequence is TGTGCCAGCAGTCCCCAGATGAACACCGGGGAGCTGTTTTTT. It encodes CASSPQMNTGELFF.

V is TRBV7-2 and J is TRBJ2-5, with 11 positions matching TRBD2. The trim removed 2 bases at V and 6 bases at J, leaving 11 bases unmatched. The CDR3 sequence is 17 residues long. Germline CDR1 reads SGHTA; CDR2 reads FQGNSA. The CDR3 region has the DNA TGTGCCAGCAGCTTATCAGTAACTAGCGGGAGTTTAAAGACCCAGTACTTC. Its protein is CASSLSVTSGSLKTQYF.

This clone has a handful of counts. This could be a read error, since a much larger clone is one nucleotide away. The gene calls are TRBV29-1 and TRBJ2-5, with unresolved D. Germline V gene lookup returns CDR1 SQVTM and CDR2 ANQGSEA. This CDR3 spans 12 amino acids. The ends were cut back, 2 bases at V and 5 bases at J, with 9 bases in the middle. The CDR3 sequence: CSVEQERETQYF. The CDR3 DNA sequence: TGCAGCGTTGAACAGGAGAGGGAGACCCAGTACTTC.

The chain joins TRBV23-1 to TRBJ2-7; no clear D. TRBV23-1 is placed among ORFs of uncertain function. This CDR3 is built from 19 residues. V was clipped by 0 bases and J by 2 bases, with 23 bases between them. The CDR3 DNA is TGCGCCAGCAGTCAATCTCCTTATCGAACAGCACGTAAAACCTACGAGCAGTACTTC. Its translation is CASSQSPYRTARKTYEQYF.

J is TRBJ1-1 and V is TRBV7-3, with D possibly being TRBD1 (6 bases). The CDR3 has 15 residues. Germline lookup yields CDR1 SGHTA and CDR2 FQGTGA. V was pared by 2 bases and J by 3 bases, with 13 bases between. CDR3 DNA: TGTGCCAGCAGCTTAGGGGGCGGCGAACACACTGAAGCTTTCTTT. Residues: CASSLGGGEHTEAFF.

The CDR3 sequence: CSVEGVQAGETQYF. The CDR3 DNA is TGCAGCGTTGAAGGGGTGCAGGCCGGAGAGACCCAGTACTTC. The chain combines TRBV29-1 with TRBJ2-5; D uncertain. Per germline, CDR1 SQVTM and CDR2 ANQGSEA. The V gene lost 1 base and the J gene lost 4 bases, with 13 bases spanning the gap. This CDR3 region has 14 residues.

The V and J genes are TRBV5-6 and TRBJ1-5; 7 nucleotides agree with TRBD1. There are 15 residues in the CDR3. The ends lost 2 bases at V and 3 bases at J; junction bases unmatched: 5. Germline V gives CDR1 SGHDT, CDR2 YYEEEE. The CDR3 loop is CASSLTDRDNQPQHF. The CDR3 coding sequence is TGTGCCAGCAGCTTAACTGACAGGGACAATCAGCCCCAGCATTTT.

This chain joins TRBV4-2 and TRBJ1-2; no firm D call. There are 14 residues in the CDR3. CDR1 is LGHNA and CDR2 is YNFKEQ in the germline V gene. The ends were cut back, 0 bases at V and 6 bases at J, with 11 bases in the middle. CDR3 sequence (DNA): TGTGCCAGCAGCCAAGATTGGTCAGTCAATGGCTACACCTTC. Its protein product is CASSQDWSVNGYTF.

The CDR3 spells CASSETSGPYEQYF. DNA of the CDR3: TGTGCCAGTAGTGAGACTAGCGGCCCCTACGAGCAGTACTTC. The chain uses TRBV19 and TRBJ2-7, with 9 bases identical to TRBD2. Germline assignment: CDR1 LNHDA and CDR2 SQIVND (reference sequence). This CDR3 region has 14 residues. V dropped 5 bases and J dropped 2; count of bases not matched to a gene: 4.

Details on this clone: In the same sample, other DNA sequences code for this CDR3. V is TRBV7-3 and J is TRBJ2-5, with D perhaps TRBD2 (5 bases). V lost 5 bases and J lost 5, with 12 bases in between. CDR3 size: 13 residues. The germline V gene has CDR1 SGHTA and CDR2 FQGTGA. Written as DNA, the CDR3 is TGTGCCAGCAGCCCCCGGACTGGGGAGACCCAGTACTTC. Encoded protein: CASSPRTGETQYF.

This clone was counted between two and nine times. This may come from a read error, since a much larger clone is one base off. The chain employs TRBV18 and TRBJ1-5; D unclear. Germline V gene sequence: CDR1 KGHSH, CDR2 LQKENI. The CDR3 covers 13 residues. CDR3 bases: TGTACCAGCTCACCAACCTCAGATCAGCCCCAGCATTTT. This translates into CTSSPTSDQPQHF.

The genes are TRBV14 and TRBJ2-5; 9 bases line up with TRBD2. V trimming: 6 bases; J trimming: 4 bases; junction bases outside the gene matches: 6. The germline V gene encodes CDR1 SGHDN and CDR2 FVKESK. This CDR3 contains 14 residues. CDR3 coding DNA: TGTGCCAGCAGTAAGTTAGCGGGAGTAGAGACCCAGTACTTC. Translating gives CASSKLAGVETQYF.

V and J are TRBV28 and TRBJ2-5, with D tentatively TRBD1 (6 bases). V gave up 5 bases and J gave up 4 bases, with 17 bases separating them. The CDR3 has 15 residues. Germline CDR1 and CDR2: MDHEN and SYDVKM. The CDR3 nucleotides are TGTGCCAGCAGTCCATCGACAGGAATCAGAGAGACCCAGTACTTC. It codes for CASSPSTGIRETQYF.

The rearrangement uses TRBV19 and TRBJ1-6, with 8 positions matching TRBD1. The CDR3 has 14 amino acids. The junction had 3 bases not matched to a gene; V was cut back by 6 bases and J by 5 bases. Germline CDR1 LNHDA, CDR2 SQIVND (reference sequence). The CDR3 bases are TGTGCCAGTAGCACGACAGGGGATAATTCACCCCTCCACTTT. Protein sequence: CASSTTGDNSPLHF.

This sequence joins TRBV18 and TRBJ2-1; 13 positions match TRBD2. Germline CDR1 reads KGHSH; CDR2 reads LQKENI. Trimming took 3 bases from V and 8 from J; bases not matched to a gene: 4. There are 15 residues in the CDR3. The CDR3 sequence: CASSPPGLAGHEQFF. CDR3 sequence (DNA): TGTGCCAGCTCACCGCCGGGACTAGCGGGACATGAGCAGTTCTTC.

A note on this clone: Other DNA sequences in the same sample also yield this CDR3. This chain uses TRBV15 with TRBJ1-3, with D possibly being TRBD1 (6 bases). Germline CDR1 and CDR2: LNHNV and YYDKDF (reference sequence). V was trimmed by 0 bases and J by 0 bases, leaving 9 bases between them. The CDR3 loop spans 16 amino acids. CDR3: CATSRDRGPSGNTIYF. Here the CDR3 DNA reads TGTGCCACCAGCAGAGATCGGGGGCCCTCTGGAAACACCATATATTTT.

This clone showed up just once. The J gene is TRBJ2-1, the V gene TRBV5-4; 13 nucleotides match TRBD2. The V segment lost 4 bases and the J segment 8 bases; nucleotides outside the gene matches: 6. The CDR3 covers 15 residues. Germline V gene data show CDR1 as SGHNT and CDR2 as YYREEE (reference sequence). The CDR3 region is CASSPRLAGGDEQFF. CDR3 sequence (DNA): TGTGCCAGCAGCCCTCGACTAGCGGGAGGTGATGAGCAGTTCTTC.

CDR3 protein: CASSLLNRVLRPQHF. The CDR3 DNA reads TGTGCCAGCAGCTTACTAAACAGGGTCTTGCGGCCCCAGCATTTT. V gene TRBV7-9 combines with J gene TRBJ1-5, with a tentative D call TRBD1 (6 bases). Germline lookup yields CDR1 SEHNR and CDR2 FQNEAQ (reference sequence). Trimming removed 2 bases from V and 9 bases from J, with 17 bases in between. This CDR3 region has 15 residues. Combining the CDR3 with reference TRBV7-9 and TRBJ1-5 gives the whole variable domain DTGVSQNPRHKITKRGQNVTFRCDPISEHNRLYWYRQTLGQGPEFLTYFQNEAQLEKSRLLSDRFSAERPKGSFSTLEIQRTEQGDSAMYLCASSLLNRVLRPQHFGDGTRLSIL.

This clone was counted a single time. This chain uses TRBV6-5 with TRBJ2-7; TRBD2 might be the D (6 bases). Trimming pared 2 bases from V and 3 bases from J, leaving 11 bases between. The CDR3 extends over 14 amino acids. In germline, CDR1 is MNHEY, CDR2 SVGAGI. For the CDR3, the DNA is TGTGCCAGCAGTTACGTCCGGGGGTACTACGAGCAGTACTTC. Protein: CASSYVRGYYEQYF.

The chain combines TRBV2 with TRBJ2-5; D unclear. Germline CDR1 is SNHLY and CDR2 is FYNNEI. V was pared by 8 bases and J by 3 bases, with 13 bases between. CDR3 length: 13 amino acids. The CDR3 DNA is TGTGCCAGCCTTTTTGGCGTAGAAGAGACCCAGTACTTC. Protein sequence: CASLFGVEETQYF.

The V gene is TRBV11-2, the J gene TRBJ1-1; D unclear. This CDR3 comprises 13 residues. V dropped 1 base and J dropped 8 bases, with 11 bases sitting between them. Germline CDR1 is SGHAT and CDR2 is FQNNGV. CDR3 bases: TGTGCCAGCAGCTTAGTCTTCGATACCGAAGCTTTCTTT. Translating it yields CASSLVFDTEAFF.

The DNA for the CDR3 is TGTGCCAGCAGCCCCCCGCGACTAGCGGGCAATGAGCAGTTCTTC. Its protein product is CASSPPRLAGNEQFF. V gene TRBV7-2 combines with J gene TRBJ2-1; 10 bases match TRBD2. This CDR3 comprises 15 residues. Germline V gene data show CDR1 as SGHTA and CDR2 as FQGNSA. The V gene end was trimmed by 5 bases and the J gene end by 6 bases; junction bases not matched to a gene: 7.

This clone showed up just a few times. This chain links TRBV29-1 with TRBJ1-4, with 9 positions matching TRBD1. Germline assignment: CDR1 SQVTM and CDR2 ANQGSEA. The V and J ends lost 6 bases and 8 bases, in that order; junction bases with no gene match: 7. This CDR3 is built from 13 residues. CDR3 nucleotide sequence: TGCAGCGTGAGACAGGGGGGAGGAGAAAAACTGTTTTTT. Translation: CSVRQGGGEKLFF.